This T cell receptor beta chain was recorded in a study of cytomegalovirus exposure and HLA in healthy donors. About the study: Ancestry clustering placed about four fifths of approximately 370 genotyped donors in the Caucasian-associated cluster. Findings and limits, study-wide: The study listed 150 to 200 cytomegalovirus-associated TCR beta chains. The majority of CMV-associated TCR beta chains were reported as apparently HLA-restricted in a later analysis. Earlier results showed most TCR beta V segments being productive about 90% or about 30% of the time.

Trimming took 3 bases from V and 6 from J, leaving 14 bases between them. Looked up from germline, CDR1 is SGHVS and CDR2 is FNYEAQ. The CDR3 is made up of 15 amino acids. PCR primers comprised 60 Vbeta and 13 Jbeta primers. Produced via immunoSEQ multiplex PCR; TCRdb's table is partial and in-frame only. Of about 190,000 clones listed, roughly 80% are singletons. Note on this clone: Its antigen is not identified.

The J gene is TRBJ2-2, the V gene TRBV7-6, with a weak D call TRBD1 (6 bases). The specimen sequenced was PBMCs. This receptor was taken from a woman younger than 45 in good health and CMV-seropositive. The CDR3 DNA is TGTGCCAGCAGCTTGAACCAGGGGTGGGCCGGGGAGCTGTTTTTT. This codes for CASSLNQGWAGELFF. Supplemented by reference TRBV7-6 and TRBJ2-2, the full variable domain reads GAGVSQSPRYKVTKRGQDVALRCDPISGHVSLYWYRQALGQGPEFLTYFNYEAQQDKSGLPNDRFSAERPEGSISTLTIQRTEQRDSAMYRCASSLNQGWAGELFFGEGSRLTVL.